The 19 T cell receptor beta chains given below trace back to one sample, sequenced in a study of blood T cell repertoires in COVID-19. Repertoires were generated with immunoSEQ multiplex PCR, while TCRdb's copy carries only in-frame clones and drops some. The table includes some 200,000 clones, roughly 85% detected once. Sequencing was performed on peripheral blood. The source of these receptors is a woman between 70 and 85 years old with acute or convalescent COVID-19.

The chain joins TRBV5-6 to TRBJ2-3; no clear D. This CDR3 has 14 amino acids. Trimming took 2 bases from V and 6 from J, leaving 13 bases between them. The V gene's germline CDR1 is SGHDT and CDR2 YYEEEE. The CDR3 bases are TGTGCCAGCAGCTTATTGTACGAGTACGATACGCAGTATTTT. It translates to CASSLLYEYDTQYF.

In this sample, this clone turned up a few times. The J gene is TRBJ1-6, the V gene TRBV7-2; maybe TRBD1 (6 bases). The germline V gene encodes CDR1 SGHTA and CDR2 FQGNSA. CDR3 length: 13 residues. The V end lost 6 bases, the J end lost 10 bases, and 13 bases lay between the germline ends. CDR3 nucleotide sequence: TGTGCCAGCAGAGAAGGGGGGGGATCACCCCTCCACTTT. Protein: CASREGGGSPLHF.

This clone was counted between two and nine times. The chain carries TRBV4-2 and TRBJ2-1; D uncertain. In germline, CDR1 is LGHNA, CDR2 YNFKEQ. The V end lost 5 bases, the J end lost 0 bases, and 11 bases lay between the germline ends. The CDR3 runs to 15 residues. CDR3 loop: CASSGSANSYNEQFF. CDR3 bases: TGTGCCAGCAGCGGAAGCGCCAACTCCTACAATGAGCAGTTCTTC.

The chain has TRBV7-2 and TRBJ2-2, with D perhaps matching TRBD1 (5 bases). This CDR3 is 14 amino acids long. V dropped 5 bases and J dropped 1 base, with 8 bases sitting between them. The germline CDR1 and CDR2 sequences are SGHTA and FQGNSA. The CDR3 sequence is CASSITGNTGELFF. CDR3 DNA: TGTGCCAGCAGCATTACAGGGAACACCGGGGAGCTGTTTTTT. Full variable domain (rest looked up from reference TRBV7-2 and TRBJ2-2): GAGVSQSPSNKVTEKGKDVELRCDPISGHTALYWYRQSLGQGLEFLIYFQGNSAPDKSGLPSDRFSAERTGGSVSTLTIQRTQQEDSAVYLCASSITGNTGELFFGEGSRLTVL.

The chain combines TRBV19 with TRBJ1-1; no clear D. Trimming shortened V by 1 base and J by 4 bases, and 16 bases separated the two germline ends. CDR1 is LNHDA, CDR2 SQIVND, per germline (reference sequence). The CDR3 runs to 16 residues. In DNA form, the CDR3 reads TGTGCCAGTAGTATAGTCCCGACCCAGGCTGGCACTGAAGCTTTCTTT. Translated, it gives CASSIVPTQAGTEAFF.

The V call is TRBV6-5, the J call TRBJ2-7; 9 bases map to TRBD1. Looked up from germline, CDR1 is MNHEY and CDR2 is SVGAGI. The CDR3 spans 14 residues. Unmatched junction bases numbered 6, after V lost 7 bases and J lost 2 bases. The CDR3 is CASMVGTGPYEQYF. DNA for the CDR3: TGTGCCAGCATGGTTGGGACAGGGCCCTACGAGCAGTACTTC.

The chain has TRBV4-1 and TRBJ1-2; 8 bases are a match to TRBD1. The CDR3 runs to 16 residues. The V segment lost 3 bases and the J segment 7 bases; nucleotides outside the gene matches: 13. Looked up from germline, CDR1 is MGHRA and CDR2 is YSYEKL. CDR3 sequence (DNA): TGCGCCAGCAGCCAGACGGGACAGGTGAGGGTAGGTGGCTACACCTTC. Translating it yields CASSQTGQVRVGGYTF.

The chain joins TRBV7-8 to TRBJ2-5, with 7 bases aligning to TRBD2. V was clipped by 4 bases and J by 5 bases; unmatched bases: 13. The germline CDR1 and CDR2 sequences are SGHVS and FQNEAQ. The CDR3 contains 16 residues. CDR3 in amino acids: CASSSKRTSTVETQYF. The CDR3 DNA reads as TGTGCCAGCAGCTCTAAACGGACTAGTACGGTGGAGACCCAGTACTTC.

The chain links TRBV24-1 to TRBJ2-3; 7 bases are shared with TRBD2. V dropped 9 bases and J dropped 4; count of bases not matched to a gene: 6. Germline loops: CDR1 KGHDR, CDR2 SFDVKD. CDR3 length: 13 amino acids. The CDR3 nucleotides read TGTGCCACCGGCGGGAGTCTCCCAGATACGCAGTATTTT. As protein: CATGGSLPDTQYF.

This clone has only one observation. The CDR3 reads CASSSDGRTDTQYF. Here the CDR3 DNA reads TGTGCCAGCAGTTCGGACGGGAGGACAGATACGCAGTATTTT. The rearrangement joins TRBV7-9 to TRBJ2-3, with TRBD2 matching over 7 bases. The junction had 6 bases not matched to a gene; V was cut back by 6 bases and J by 3 bases. Germline values: CDR1 SEHNR, CDR2 FQNEAQ (reference sequence). CDR3 length: 14 amino acids.

The chain has TRBV6-6 and TRBJ2-2, with TRBD1 identical over 7 bases. The germline V gene encodes CDR1 MNHNY and CDR2 SVGAGI (reference sequence). There are 15 residues in the CDR3. Trimming at V came to 4 bases and at J to 5 bases, leaving 7 bases not matched to a gene. CDR3 sequence (DNA): TGTGCCAGCAGTTTAATACGGGGACAGACCGGGGAGCTGTTTTTT. The encoded protein is CASSLIRGQTGELFF.

The chain couples TRBV3-1 (or the pseudogene TRBV3-2) to TRBJ1-2; 7 nucleotides align to TRBD1. The CDR3 contains 14 residues. CDR1 and CDR2 (germline): LGHDT, YNNKEL (reference sequence). J was trimmed by 2 bases and V by 3 bases; bases with no gene match: 3. CDR3: CASSQGQFNYGYTF. For the CDR3, the DNA is TGTGCCAGCAGCCAGGGACAGTTCAACTATGGCTACACCTTC.

There are many counts of this clone. The chain recombines TRBV24-1 with TRBJ2-1; 10 bases are shared with TRBD2. V lost 4 bases and J lost 7; bases outside the gene matches: 9. The length of the CDR3 is 16 residues. Per the germline V gene, CDR1 is KGHDR and CDR2 is SFDVKD. The CDR3 DNA reads TGTGCCACCAGTGACCCCATAGCGGGAGGAAAGAATGAGCAGTTCTTC. As protein: CATSDPIAGGKNEQFF.

The J gene is TRBJ2-5, the V gene TRBV19, with TRBD1 matching over 7 bases. V shed 5 bases and J 5 bases; nucleotides not matched to a gene: 5. CDR3 length: 13 residues. CDR1 and CDR2 from the germline V gene are LNHDA and SQIVND (reference sequence). The CDR3 region has the DNA TGTGCCAGTAGTCAAACAGGGGTCGAGACCCAGTACTTC. Translating it yields CASSQTGVETQYF.

This chain uses TRBV19 with TRBJ1-1; 7 bases match TRBD1. Germline V CDR1 and CDR2: LNHDA, SQIVND (reference sequence). V trimming: 5 bases; J trimming: 5 bases; junction bases outside the gene matches: 11. This CDR3 comprises 15 residues. The CDR3 nucleotides are TGTGCCAGTAGTTTCTCGAACAGGGGTTGGACTGAAGCTTTCTTT. It codes for CASSFSNRGWTEAFF.

V is TRBV30 and J is TRBJ2-2; TRBD1 matches 8 bases. The CDR3 covers 16 residues. The V segment lost 3 bases and the J segment 6 bases; nucleotides outside the gene matches: 12. CDR1 is GTSNPN, CDR2 SVGIG, per germline (reference sequence). The chain's CDR3 is CAWRRGGQGRPGELFF. The CDR3 bases are TGTGCCTGGAGGAGGGGCGGACAGGGAAGGCCCGGGGAGCTGTTTTTT.

This clone was counted at least ten times. The same CDR3 is also encoded by other DNA sequences in this sample. V and J are TRBV11-3 and TRBJ2-3; 10 bases are shared with TRBD1. CDR3 size: 15 residues. The germline gives CDR1 SGHNT, CDR2 YENEEA. Unmatched junction bases numbered 5, after V lost 5 bases and J lost 3 bases. The CDR3 reads CASSPRQGATDTQYF. The CDR3 DNA reads TGTGCCAGCAGCCCGAGACAGGGGGCTACAGATACGCAGTATTTT.

The chain is built from TRBV6-5 and TRBJ2-7; 10 bases are a match to TRBD1. Germline V gene sequence: CDR1 MNHEY, CDR2 SVGAGI. The J segment lost 7 bases and the V segment lost 6 bases, leaving 9 bases of the junction unmatched. CDR3 length: 14 residues. The CDR3 DNA reads TGTGCCAGCAGACCCGACAGGGGGCGGGGGGAGCAGTACTTC. It encodes CASRPDRGRGEQYF.

This chain uses TRBV5-4 with TRBJ1-2, with 7 bases lining up with TRBD1. The junction had 8 bases not matched to a gene; V was cut back by 4 bases and J by 5 bases. The V gene's germline CDR1 is SGHNT and CDR2 YYREEE (reference sequence). CDR3 length equals 14 residues. Here the CDR3 DNA reads TGTGCCAGCAGCGCTCCTACAGGGGAGTATGGCTACACCTTC. Its translation: CASSAPTGEYGYTF.